What follows are 24 T cell receptor beta chains derived from one specimen sequenced in a study of blood T cell repertoires in COVID-19 (TCRdb year 2020). The protocol used for the library was the immunoSEQ multiplex PCR assay. TCRdb retrieved this table from immuneACCESS and kept in-frame rearrangements only. Not all clones are present; in checked studies, unresolved V genes account for under half, and no reason is known for the remainder. Recorded for this sample are some 68,000 clones; about 90% of them occurred a single time. Jointly, the top ten make up 2% to 2.5% of the sample. The sequenced material came from peripheral blood. These receptors all stem from a human donor in a cohort sampled during active COVID-19.

The rearrangement uses TRBV3-1 (or the pseudogene TRBV3-2) and TRBJ1-4; 8 bases agree with TRBD1. After removal of 0 bases from V and 6 bases from J, the junction contained 3 bases not matched to a gene. The germline V gene encodes CDR1 LGHDT and CDR2 YNNKEL (reference sequence). This CDR3 has 15 residues. CDR3 nucleotides: TGTGCCAGCAGCCAAGATGGGACAGGATATGAAAAACTGTTTTTT. It is translated as CASSQDGTGYEKLFF.

The V call is TRBV5-1, the J call TRBJ1-1; 8 bases agree with TRBD1. Germline values: CDR1 SGHRS, CDR2 YFSETQ. J was trimmed by 7 bases and V by 4 bases; bases with no gene match: 12. This CDR3 has 15 amino acids. DNA for the CDR3: TGCGCCAGCAGCGGAGATGGCAGGGGGCGGGTTGAAGCTTTCTTT. Its translation: CASSGDGRGRVEAFF.

The chain is built from TRBV5-1 and TRBJ2-2; the match to TRBD1 covers 9 bases. Germline loops: CDR1 SGHRS, CDR2 YFSETQ. The ends lost 4 bases at V and 8 bases at J; junction bases unmatched: 9. The CDR3 extends over 15 amino acids. The CDR3 spells CASSLETGGWGELFF. The CDR3 DNA reads as TGCGCCAGCAGCCTGGAGACAGGGGGATGGGGGGAGCTGTTTTTT.

The chain links TRBV18 to TRBJ2-2; 8 positions agree with TRBD2. Trimming at V came to 3 bases and at J to 5 bases, leaving 5 bases not matched to a gene. Germline CDR1 KGHSH, CDR2 LQKENI. The CDR3 loop spans 15 amino acids. The CDR3 DNA is TGTGCCAGCTCACCCGGGAGGGGCAGGACCGGGGAGCTGTTTTTT. It translates to CASSPGRGRTGELFF. Variable domain in full (rest from reference TRBV18 and TRBJ2-2): NAGVMQNPRHLVRRRGQEARLRCSPMKGHSHVYWYRQLPEEGLKFMVYLQKENIIDESGMPKERFSAEFPKEGPSILRIQQVVRGDSAAYFCASSPGRGRTGELFFGEGSRLTVL.

V gene TRBV3-1 (or the pseudogene TRBV3-2) combines with J gene TRBJ2-1, with 7 bases that match TRBD2. Per the germline V gene, CDR1 is LGHDT and CDR2 is YNNKEL (reference sequence). V dropped 0 bases and J dropped 3; count of bases not matched to a gene: 8. There are 17 residues in the CDR3. DNA of the CDR3: TGTGCCAGCAGCCAAGATATCGGACTAGTTATCTACAATGAGCAGTTCTTC. It codes for CASSQDIGLVIYNEQFF.

The count of this clone is one. In DNA form, the CDR3 reads TGTGCCACCAGTGATAGAGCGGGAGGGCCCTTGGTTTCTCGCAATGAGCAGTTCTTC. Its translation is CATSDRAGGPLVSRNEQFF. V usage is TRBV24-1 and J usage is TRBJ2-1; 10 positions match TRBD2. CDR1 KGHDR and CDR2 SFDVKD come from the germline V gene. This CDR3 has 19 residues. Trimming removed 3 bases from V and 6 bases from J; junction bases left unmatched: 16.

J is TRBJ2-3 and V is TRBV7-9; 9 bases align to TRBD2. This CDR3 region has 16 residues. Trimming at V came to 1 base and at J to 1 base, leaving 3 bases not matched to a gene. Germline loops: CDR1 SEHNR, CDR2 FQNEAQ (reference sequence). CDR3 loop: CASSLGQRGGTDTQYF. Here the CDR3 DNA reads TGTGCCAGCAGCTTAGGGCAGCGGGGGGGCACAGATACGCAGTATTTT.

The rearrangement links TRBV28 to TRBJ1-6; 7 bases align to TRBD1. The CDR3 has 13 amino acids. V gave up 4 bases and J gave up 13 bases; unmatched junction bases: 7. CDR1 is MDHEN and CDR2 is SYDVKM in the germline V gene. CDR3 sequence (DNA): TGTGCCAGCAGTTGGGACAGTAGCGAGCCCCTCCACTTT. This encodes CASSWDSSEPLHF. Supplemented by reference TRBV28 and TRBJ1-6, the full variable domain reads DVKVTQSSRYLVKRTGEKVFLECVQDMDHENMFWYRQDPGLGLRLIYFSYDVKMKEKGDIPEGYSVSREKKERFSLILESASTNQTSMYLCASSWDSSEPLHFGNGTRLTVT.

The rearrangement uses TRBV28 and TRBJ1-1; TRBD1 might be the D (5 bases). The CDR3 is 10 amino acids. The V gene's germline CDR1 is MDHEN and CDR2 SYDVKM. The V and J ends lost 10 bases and 6 bases respectively, with 9 bases between them. The CDR3 DNA follows: TGTGCCACAGTGACAGCTGAAGCTTTCTTT. Residues: CATVTAEAFF.

The V and J genes are TRBV27 and TRBJ1-3; 10 bases are a match to TRBD1. Trimming took 1 base from V and 5 from J; bases not matched to a gene: 5. The germline gives CDR1 MNHEY, CDR2 SMNVEV (reference sequence). This CDR3 is built from 16 residues. In nucleotides, the CDR3 is TGTGCCAGCAGTTTATACGGGACAGGGGCTAGAAACACCATATATTTT. This sequence encodes CASSLYGTGARNTIYF.

This chain links TRBV7-3 with TRBJ1-2, with 7 bases fitting TRBD1. Germline V gives CDR1 SGHTA, CDR2 FQGTGA. V was pared by 0 bases and J by 2 bases, with 3 bases of the junction left unmatched. The CDR3 runs 15 residues. This chain's CDR3 is CASSLTGGANYGYTF. The CDR3 DNA is TGTGCCAGCAGCTTAACAGGGGGCGCGAACTATGGCTACACCTTC. Full variable domain (outside the CDR3, taken from reference TRBV7-3 and TRBJ1-2): GAGVSQTPSNKVTEKGKYVELRCDPISGHTALYWYRQSLGQGPEFLIYFQGTGAADDSGLPNDRFFAVRPEGSVSTLKIQRTERGDSAVYLCASSLTGGANYGYTFGSGTRLTVV.

The V gene is TRBV24-1, the J gene TRBJ1-1; no definite D call. This CDR3 is 13 amino acids long. Germline V CDR1 and CDR2: KGHDR, SFDVKD. V shed 4 bases and J shed 5 bases, with 10 bases lying between them. CDR3 amino acids: CATSDPGETEAFF. The CDR3 region has the DNA TGTGCCACCAGTGACCCCGGGGAAACTGAAGCTTTCTTT.

The rearrangement joins TRBV6-2 or TRBV6-3 to TRBJ2-3; D perhaps matches TRBD1 (6 bases). The ends were cut back, 2 bases at V and 0 bases at J, with 21 bases in the middle. The CDR3 contains 19 residues. Germline CDR1 and CDR2: MNHEY and SVGEGT. CDR3 nucleotide sequence: TGTGCCAGCAGTTACCCACGTACCAACAGGGAACCTAGCACAGATACGCAGTATTTT. This codes for CASSYPRTNREPSTDTQYF.

This clone came up once. Here the CDR3 reads CASREIGGSGYTF. In DNA form, the CDR3 reads TGTGCCAGTAGGGAGATAGGTGGAAGCGGCTACACCTTC. The genes are TRBV19 and TRBJ1-2; D uncertain. Trimming took 6 bases from V and 8 from J, leaving 16 bases between them. Germline V gene lookup returns CDR1 LNHDA and CDR2 SQIVND (reference sequence). CDR3 length equals 13 residues.

The rearrangement uses TRBV9 and TRBJ1-1; D is unresolved. V gave up 0 bases and J gave up 6 bases, with 12 bases separating them. The CDR3 extends over 14 amino acids. The germline gives CDR1 SGDLS, CDR2 YYNGEE. CDR3 DNA sequence: TGTGCCAGCAGCGTAGCTGCGGGGTGGTCTGAAGCTTTCTTT. Translation gives CASSVAAGWSEAFF.

The rearrangement joins TRBV10-3 to TRBJ2-7; 7 bases are a match to TRBD1. The CDR3 runs to 12 residues. The trim removed 6 bases at V and 2 bases at J, leaving 1 base unmatched. The germline V gene has CDR1 ENHRY and CDR2 SYGVKD. CDR3 protein: CAISTGAYEQYF. In DNA, the CDR3 is TGTGCCATCAGCACAGGGGCCTACGAGCAGTACTTC.

The V and J genes are TRBV2 and TRBJ2-5, with TRBD1 identical over 8 bases. The CDR3 length is 13 residues. Germline assignment: CDR1 SNHLY and CDR2 FYNNEI. The trim removed 4 bases at V and 8 bases at J, leaving 6 bases unmatched. CDR3 in DNA: TGTGCCAGCAGTGGCGGGACAGGCGAAACCCAGTACTTC. Encoded protein: CASSGGTGETQYF.

The V call is TRBV19, the J call TRBJ1-4, with a tentative D call TRBD1 (6 bases). The CDR3 covers 16 residues. With 3 bases removed from V and 0 bases from J, the gap between germline ends came to 11 bases. Per germline, CDR1 LNHDA and CDR2 SQIVND (reference sequence). CDR3 in amino acids: CASSMGALATNEKLFF. The DNA of the CDR3 is TGTGCCAGTAGTATGGGGGCCCTTGCAACTAATGAAAAACTGTTTTTT.

This clone appeared once. The J gene is TRBJ2-3, the V gene TRBV10-2; 7 bases map to TRBD2. The V gene's germline CDR1 is WSHSY and CDR2 SAAADI. CDR3 length: 15 residues. V gave up 8 bases and J gave up 0 bases; unmatched junction bases: 8. The CDR3 is CASGGTTTSTDTQYF. The CDR3 DNA is TGCGCCAGCGGCGGGACTACCACTAGCACAGATACGCAGTATTTT.

The chain has TRBV5-6 and TRBJ1-6; no clear D. The CDR3 is 15 amino acids. Trimming took 1 base from V and 5 from J, leaving 10 bases between them. Germline CDR1 SGHDT, CDR2 YYEEEE. CDR3 sequence: CASSLFFTDNSPLHF. The CDR3 DNA sequence: TGTGCCAGCAGCTTGTTCTTTACGGATAATTCACCCCTCCACTTT.

This chain joins TRBV6-2 or TRBV6-3 and TRBJ2-2, with a possible D match to TRBD1 (6 bases). V was shortened by 2 bases and J by 0 bases, with 10 bases between the two germline ends. CDR3 length: 16 residues. Germline CDR1 MNHEY, CDR2 SVGEGT. As DNA, the CDR3 is TGTGCCAGCAGTTACGGGGCAGGGGCGAACACCGGGGAGCTGTTTTTT. Amino acid sequence: CASSYGAGANTGELFF.

The J gene is TRBJ1-2, the V gene TRBV6-5; D is possibly TRBD1 (6 bases). The CDR3 is 16 amino acids. Germline V gene sequence: CDR1 MNHEY, CDR2 SVGAGI. Trimming removed 0 bases at V and 0 bases at J, with 11 bases between. Here the CDR3 reads CASSYSRGLANYGYTF. The CDR3 DNA is TGTGCCAGCAGTTACTCGAGGGGGTTAGCTAACTATGGCTACACCTTC.

This clone has only a few counts. This chain links TRBV10-3 with TRBJ1-6, with D maybe TRBD1 (6 bases). With 0 bases removed from V and 7 bases from J, the gap between germline ends came to 10 bases. The CDR3 has 15 residues. The germline V gene encodes CDR1 ENHRY and CDR2 SYGVKD. CDR3 residues: CAISESGAANSPLHF. DNA for the CDR3: TGTGCCATCAGTGAGTCGGGGGCAGCAAATTCACCCCTCCACTTT.

V and J are TRBV6-5 and TRBJ1-1; TRBD1 matches at 9 bases. The V gene end was trimmed by 5 bases and the J gene end by 6 bases; junction bases not matched to a gene: 10. Looked up from germline, CDR1 is MNHEY and CDR2 is SVGAGI. CDR3 length equals 15 residues. CDR3 nucleotide sequence: TGTGCCAGCAGTACCGAATCCGGGACAGGGCCTGAAGCTTTCTTT. It encodes CASSTESGTGPEAFF.